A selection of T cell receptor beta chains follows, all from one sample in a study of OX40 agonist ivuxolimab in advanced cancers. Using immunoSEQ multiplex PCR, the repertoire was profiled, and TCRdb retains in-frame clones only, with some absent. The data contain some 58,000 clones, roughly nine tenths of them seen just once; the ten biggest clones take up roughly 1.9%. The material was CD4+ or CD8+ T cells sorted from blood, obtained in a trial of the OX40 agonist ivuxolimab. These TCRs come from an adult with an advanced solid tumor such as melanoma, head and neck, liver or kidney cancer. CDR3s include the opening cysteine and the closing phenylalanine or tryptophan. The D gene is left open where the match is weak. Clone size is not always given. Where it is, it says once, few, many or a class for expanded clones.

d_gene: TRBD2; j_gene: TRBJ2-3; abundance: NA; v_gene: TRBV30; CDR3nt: TGTGCCTGGAGTGCTAGCGGGGGCACAGATACGCAGTATTTT; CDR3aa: CAWSASGGTDTQYF
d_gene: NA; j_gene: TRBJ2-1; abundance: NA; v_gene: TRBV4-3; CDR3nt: TGCGCCAGCAGCTTTACCCAGGGGAGCTACAATGAGCAGTTCTTC; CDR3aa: CASSFTQGSYNEQFF
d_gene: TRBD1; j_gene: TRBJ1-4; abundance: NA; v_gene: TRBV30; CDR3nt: TGTGCCTGGGACAGGGGAGGAGAAAAACTGTTTTTT; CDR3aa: CAWDRGGEKLFF
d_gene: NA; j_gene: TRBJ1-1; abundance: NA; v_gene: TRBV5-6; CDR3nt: TGTGCCAGCAGCTTGGGCGGAGGGGTTGTTGAAGCTTTCTTT; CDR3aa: CASSLGGGVVEAFF
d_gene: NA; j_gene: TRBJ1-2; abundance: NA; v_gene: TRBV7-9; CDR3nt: TGTGCCAGCAGTTTACAGGAGGTTGGTGGCTACACCTTC; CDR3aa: CASSLQEVGGYTF
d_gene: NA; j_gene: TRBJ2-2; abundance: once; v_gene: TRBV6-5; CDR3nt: TGTGCCAGCAGTTACTCAGGGCAGGGGTACACCGGGGAGCTGTTTTTT; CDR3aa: CASSYSGQGYTGELFF
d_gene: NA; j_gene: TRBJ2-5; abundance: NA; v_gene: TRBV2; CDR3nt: TGTGCCAGCCGGGACATTGAAGAGACCCAGTACTTC; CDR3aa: CASRDIEETQYF
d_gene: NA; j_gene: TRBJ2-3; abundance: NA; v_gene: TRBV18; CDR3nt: TGTGCCAGCTCACCAACCCCCACAGATACGCAGTATTTT; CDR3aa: CASSPTPTDTQYF
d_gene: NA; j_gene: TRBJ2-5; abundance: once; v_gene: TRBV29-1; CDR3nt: TGCAGCGTCCTCGGCGGTGGGGAGACCCAGTACTTC; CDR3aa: CSVLGGGETQYF
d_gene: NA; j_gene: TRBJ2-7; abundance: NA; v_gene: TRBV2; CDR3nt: TGTGCCAGCAGGCGGAGCGGGCTTTCCTACGAGCAGTACTTC; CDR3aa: CASRRSGLSYEQYF
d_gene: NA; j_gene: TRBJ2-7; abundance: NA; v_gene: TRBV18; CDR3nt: TGTGCCAGCTCAACCGGGACGCCGGAGAGGGAGCAGTACTTC; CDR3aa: CASSTGTPEREQYF
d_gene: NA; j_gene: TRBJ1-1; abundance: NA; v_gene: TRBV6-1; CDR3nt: TGTGCCAGCAGAGATACCGGGACGGTGAACACTGAAGCTTTCTTT; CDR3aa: CASRDTGTVNTEAFF
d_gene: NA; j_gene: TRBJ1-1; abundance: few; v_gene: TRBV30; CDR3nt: TGTGCCTGGAGTCAAGGGTTAAACACTGAAGCTTTCTTT; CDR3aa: CAWSQGLNTEAFF
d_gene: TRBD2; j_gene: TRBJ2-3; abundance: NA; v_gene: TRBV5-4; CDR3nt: TGTGCCAGCAGCTTGGGTGGACTAGCGGGAGTAAATACGCAGTATTTT; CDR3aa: CASSLGGLAGVNTQYF